This T cell receptor (beta chain) was identified in a study of T cells after yellow fever vaccination. General observations from the study: The appearance of a small share of clonotypes in both CD4 and CD8 compartments was observed. Abundant contaminating clonotypes from the bulk population could appear in FACS-sorted repertoires.

The 5'RACE template-switching step produced TCR cDNA and added a universal primer site and UMIs. TCRdb analysed the 5' RACE reads with MiXCR anew, one entry per CDR3 protein. The sample has about 300,000 distinct CDR3 sequences, around 6.8% seen once. CDR3 length: 17 amino acids. V lost 1 base, J lost 0 bases, and 13 bases lay in between. Germline V lookup: CDR1 SEHNR, CDR2 FQNEAQ (reference sequence). As regards this clonotype: Its matching antigen is unknown.

This receptor was identified in a man younger than 30 who received the YFV17D yellow fever vaccine. The rearrangement links TRBV7-9 to TRBJ1-5; weak D call: TRBD1 (5 bases). Here the sequenced sample was PBMCs, taken roughly 47 days after the first yellow fever vaccination. DNA of the CDR3: TGTGCCAGCAGCTTAGGGGGGGTCGGGTATAGCAATCAGCCCCAGCATTTT. This sequence encodes CASSLGGVGYSNQPQHF. Supplemented by reference TRBV7-9 and TRBJ1-5, the full variable domain reads DTGVSQNPRHKITKRGQNVTFRCDPISEHNRLYWYRQTLGQGPEFLTYFQNEAQLEKSRLLSDRFSAERPKGSFSTLEIQRTEQGDSAMYLCASSLGGVGYSNQPQHFGDGTRLSIL.